The TCR beta chain under discussion was sequenced for a study of spatial heterogeneity in lung cancer. As for the study in general: The donors were more than 70 patients with non-small cell lung cancer that was early-stage and untreated. Available follow-up PBMC samples, collected a median of roughly two years post-resection, were sequenced. The average count in raw reads for each unique TCR and UMI combination exceeded eight appearances. Study results and limitations: Resection saw ubiquitous expanded tumor TCRs appear in blood more than follow-up did.

The sample holds many counts of this clonotype. Antigen specificity is unknown. TCRdb processed the 5' RACE reads anew with MiXCR; each CDR3 protein has one entry. The table has some 120,000 distinct CDR3 sequences, less than 15% seen once; the top ten hold roughly 15%. The time point here: blood at routine non-recurrence follow-up after resection. Unsorted tumor, nontumor lung tissue or cryopreserved PBMC supplied the whole RNA. Trimming took off 2 bases at V and 5 bases at J, with 23 bases between the two ends. CDR1 MNHEY and CDR2 SVGEGT come from the germline V gene. This CDR3 comprises 18 residues.

This clonotype originated in a male donor with early-stage non-small cell lung cancer. The chain joins TRBV6-2 or TRBV6-3 to TRBJ2-3; D ambiguous. This sample comprised PBMCs, obtained at follow-up. The CDR3 DNA sequence: TGTGCCAGCAGTTACCCCCAATCCCAGCGCACCTGGGGAGATACGCAGTATTTT. This sequence encodes CASSYPQSQRTWGDTQYF.